The 28 T cell receptor beta chains in this list originate from one sample, sequenced in a study of blood T cell repertoires in COVID-19. Data came from immunoSEQ multiplex PCR; TCRdb stores just in-frame clones and leaves some out. Found here are a few hundred thousand clones, approximately 87% of them singletons; the top ten hold 6.2%. The sequenced material came from peripheral blood. The receptors come from a man in his fifties or sixties with acute or convalescent COVID-19.

The rearrangement links TRBV28 to TRBJ2-7; 9 bases are shared with TRBD2. The trim removed 4 bases at V and 3 bases at J, leaving 7 bases unmatched. Germline loops: CDR1 MDHEN, CDR2 SYDVKM. The CDR3 covers 15 residues. CDR3 sequence: CASSSEREVVYEQYF. The CDR3 DNA reads as TGTGCCAGCAGTTCAGAGCGGGAGGTCGTCTACGAGCAGTACTTC.

The chain uses TRBV19 and TRBJ1-5, with D possibly matching TRBD1 (5 bases). The germline gives CDR1 LNHDA, CDR2 SQIVND (reference sequence). The V end was cut by 5 bases, the J end by 5 bases, with 13 bases between. The CDR3 extends over 14 amino acids. As DNA, the CDR3 is TGTGCCAGTAGTGCGGGACCCCGAGATCAGCCCCAGCATTTT. Protein sequence: CASSAGPRDQPQHF.

The CDR3 protein is CASSVLQVNTEAFF. The CDR3 region has the DNA TGTGCCAGCAGCGTTTTACAGGTGAACACTGAAGCTTTCTTT. The V gene is TRBV9, the J gene TRBJ1-1, with D tentatively TRBD1 (5 bases). The CDR3 has 14 residues. V was trimmed by 2 bases and J by 0 bases, leaving 8 bases between them. The germline gives CDR1 SGDLS, CDR2 YYNGEE.

This chain uses TRBV5-4 with TRBJ2-3; 16 bases agree with TRBD2. Trimming removed 4 bases from V and 7 bases from J; junction bases left unmatched: 3. This CDR3 is built from 15 residues. Germline V gene lookup returns CDR1 SGHNT and CDR2 YYREEE (reference sequence). The CDR3 region has the DNA TGTGCCAGCAGCGGGACTAGCGGGAGGGGTCATACGCAGTATTTT. This encodes CASSGTSGRGHTQYF.

V usage is TRBV6-4 and J usage is TRBJ2-3; 8 bases match TRBD2. V gave up 0 bases and J gave up 6 bases; unmatched junction bases: 5. The CDR3 spans 15 residues. The V gene's germline CDR1 is MRHNA and CDR2 SNTAGT. For the CDR3, the DNA is TGTGCCAGCAGTGACTCGCTTAGCGGGGCGGATACGCAGTATTTT. This codes for CASSDSLSGADTQYF.

CDR3 coding DNA: TGTGCCAGAAGCCGATACTTACCGAGGAAGGGGGATACGCAGTATTTT. Protein: CARSRYLPRKGDTQYF. V gene TRBV7-5 combines with J gene TRBJ2-3; the D call of TRBD1 is as the table states it, not checked on the DNA. TRBV7-5 corresponds to a pseudogene. CDR3 length: 16 residues.

V usage is TRBV19 and J usage is TRBJ1-1, with D unresolved. V lost 7 bases to trimming and J lost 1 base, with 10 bases between them. The germline gives CDR1 LNHDA, CDR2 SQIVND (reference sequence). This CDR3 region has 13 residues. The CDR3 nucleotides are TGTGCCAGTACCTTCACAGCGAACACTGAAGCTTTCTTT. This encodes CASTFTANTEAFF. The full variable domain, in which reference TRBV19 and TRBJ1-1 provide the parts outside the CDR3, is DGGITQSPKYLFRKEGQNVTLSCEQNLNHDAMYWYRQDPGQGLRLIYYSQIVNDFQKGDIAEGYSVSREKKESFPLTVTSAQKNPTAFYLCASTFTANTEAFFGQGTRLTVV.

The chain employs TRBV5-6 and TRBJ1-2, with 9 bases fitting TRBD1. The CDR3 extends over 15 amino acids. Germline CDR1 and CDR2: SGHDT and YYEEEE. Unmatched junction bases numbered 4, after V lost 0 bases and J lost 4 bases. CDR3 loop: CASSLGDRVSYGYTF. CDR3 in DNA: TGTGCCAGCAGCTTGGGGGACAGGGTGAGCTATGGCTACACCTTC.

This chain connects TRBV27 to TRBJ1-2; TRBD1 agrees at 7 bases. This CDR3 spans 16 amino acids. V shed 0 bases, J shed 4 bases, and the junction held 8 bases outside the gene matches. CDR1 is MNHEY, CDR2 SMNVEV, per germline (reference sequence). In nucleotides, the CDR3 is TGTGCCAGCAGTTTATCGGTAGCAGGGGGATTCTATGGCTACACCTTC. It codes for CASSLSVAGGFYGYTF.

This rearrangement joins TRBV6-1 to TRBJ1-1, with D perhaps TRBD1 (5 bases). The V end lost 3 bases, the J end lost 3 bases, and 14 bases lay between the germline ends. Germline loops: CDR1 MNHNS, CDR2 SASEGT. This CDR3 comprises 15 residues. This chain's CDR3 is CASSDRGRVDTEAFF. CDR3 nucleotide sequence: TGTGCCAGCAGTGATCGGGGGAGGGTCGACACTGAAGCTTTCTTT.

This chain links TRBV6-5 with TRBJ2-3; 8 nucleotides match TRBD1. V was pared by 2 bases and J by 1 base, with 5 bases of the junction left unmatched. CDR1 and CDR2 (germline): MNHEY, SVGAGI. The CDR3 covers 16 residues. The CDR3 loop is CASSYGTGSRTDTQYF. The CDR3 nucleotides are TGTGCCAGCAGTTACGGGACAGGTTCCCGCACAGATACGCAGTATTTT.

The J gene is TRBJ1-6, the V gene TRBV5-1; D is ambiguous. Germline CDR1 SGHRS, CDR2 YFSETQ. V dropped 0 bases and J dropped 3 bases, with 7 bases sitting between them. The CDR3 is made up of 15 amino acids. The CDR3 sequence: CASSLDGSYNSPLHF. CDR3 coding DNA: TGCGCCAGCAGCTTGGACGGGAGCTATAATTCACCCCTCCACTTT.

V gene TRBV5-4 combines with J gene TRBJ2-4, with D tentatively TRBD2 (6 bases). CDR3 length: 13 amino acids. Looked up from germline, CDR1 is SGHNT and CDR2 is YYREEE (reference sequence). V was pared by 0 bases and J by 9 bases, with 10 bases between. CDR3 coding DNA: TGTGCCAGCAGCTTGGGGGACGGGGGCATTCAGTACTTC. Residues: CASSLGDGGIQYF.

The rearrangement links TRBV19 to TRBJ1-5; 7 nucleotides match TRBD1. Germline V gene lookup returns CDR1 LNHDA and CDR2 SQIVND (reference sequence). There are 14 residues in the CDR3. With 5 bases clipped from V and 3 bases from J, the junction kept 4 bases outside the gene matches. In nucleotides, the CDR3 is TGTGCCAGTAGTCTCGGACAGGTCAATCAGCCCCAGCATTTT. Encoded protein: CASSLGQVNQPQHF. The full variable domain, with the rest looked up from reference TRBV19 and TRBJ1-5, is DGGITQSPKYLFRKEGQNVTLSCEQNLNHDAMYWYRQDPGQGLRLIYYSQIVNDFQKGDIAEGYSVSREKKESFPLTVTSAQKNPTAFYLCASSLGQVNQPQHFGDGTRLSIL.

Written as DNA, the CDR3 is TGTGCCAGCAGCCAAGATTGGCCTAGCGGGAGTATGTACGAGCAGTACTTC. Residues: CASSQDWPSGSMYEQYF. This chain joins TRBV3-1 (or the pseudogene TRBV3-2) and TRBJ2-7, with 10 positions matching TRBD2. Germline CDR1 reads LGHDT; CDR2 reads YNNKEL (reference sequence). Trimming cost V 0 bases and J 4 bases; bases outside gene matches: 9. The CDR3 loop spans 17 amino acids.

The rearrangement uses TRBV27 and TRBJ2-5; TRBD1 might be the D (5 bases). The germline CDR1 and CDR2 sequences are MNHEY and SMNVEV (reference sequence). V lost 4 bases and J 2 bases, leaving 11 bases between the germline ends. The CDR3 is 14 residues long. The CDR3 loop is CASSWQGDQETQYF. CDR3 nucleotides: TGTGCCAGCAGTTGGCAGGGTGATCAAGAGACCCAGTACTTC.

CDR3 in DNA: TGTGCCACCGGGGGGAACGGAGATACGCAGTATTTT. It is translated as CATGGNGDTQYF. The rearrangement uses TRBV24-1 and TRBJ2-3, with D perhaps matching TRBD2 (6 bases). This CDR3 comprises 12 residues. CDR1 KGHDR and CDR2 SFDVKD come from the germline V gene. The V and J ends lost 9 bases and 5 bases respectively, with 11 bases between them.

This chain uses TRBV4-3 with TRBJ1-1; D not resolved. This CDR3 has 13 residues. The V end lost 4 bases, the J end lost 10 bases, and 16 bases lay between the germline ends. CDR1 is LGHNA, CDR2 YSLEER, per germline. This CDR3 reads CASSPRSPSRAFF. CDR3 DNA: TGCGCCAGCAGCCCCCGTTCTCCTTCCCGAGCTTTCTTT.

This clone was observed a single time. The chain carries TRBV19 and TRBJ1-3; 7 bases agree with TRBD1. The V and J ends lost 5 bases and 4 bases, in that order; junction bases with no gene match: 8. CDR1 LNHDA and CDR2 SQIVND come from the germline V gene (reference sequence). This CDR3 is 15 amino acids long. This chain's CDR3 is CASSPEQGNGNTIYF. Written as DNA, the CDR3 is TGTGCCAGTAGTCCCGAACAGGGGAACGGAAACACCATATATTTT.

The rearrangement links TRBV10-3 to TRBJ2-2; TRBD2 might be the D (7 bases). Looked up from germline, CDR1 is ENHRY and CDR2 is SYGVKD. V was shortened by 6 bases and J by 4 bases, with 15 bases between the two germline ends. This CDR3 region has 15 residues. CDR3 sequence reads: CAIRVGGGGTGELFF. The CDR3 nucleotides read TGTGCCATCAGAGTTGGGGGAGGGGGCACCGGGGAGCTGTTTTTT.

The chain couples TRBV11-3 to TRBJ2-1; 7 nucleotides agree with TRBD2. The junction had 11 bases not matched to a gene; V was cut back by 0 bases and J by 9 bases. Germline V gene sequence: CDR1 SGHNT, CDR2 YENEEA. The CDR3 consists of 16 residues. The CDR3 region is CASSLELSGGGGEQFF. The CDR3 DNA is TGTGCCAGCAGCTTAGAATTGTCGGGAGGCGGGGGTGAGCAGTTCTTC.

V and J are TRBV9 and TRBJ2-7, with D perhaps matching TRBD1 (6 bases). The CDR3 is 14 amino acids. With 4 bases removed from V and 0 bases from J, the gap between germline ends came to 11 bases. The V gene's germline CDR1 is SGDLS and CDR2 YYNGEE. The CDR3 loop is CASSSRDNSYEQYF. The CDR3 coding sequence is TGTGCCAGCAGCTCCCGGGACAACTCCTACGAGCAGTACTTC.

The chain carries TRBV3-1 (or the pseudogene TRBV3-2) and TRBJ2-5; tentatively, D is TRBD2 (6 bases). The CDR3 totals 13 residues. CDR1 LGHDT and CDR2 YNNKEL come from the germline V gene (reference sequence). V was clipped by 1 base and J by 4 bases, with 7 bases between them. The chain's CDR3 is CASSQAGLETQYF. In DNA, the CDR3 is TGTGCCAGCAGCCAAGCGGGACTAGAGACCCAGTACTTC.

The chain employs TRBV5-5 and TRBJ2-2, with 8 bases lining up with TRBD1. Germline-derived CDR1 and CDR2 are SGHKS and YYEKEE (reference sequence). CDR3 length: 16 amino acids. V shed 4 bases, J shed 0 bases, and the junction held 5 bases outside the gene matches. The chain's CDR3 is CASSRQGTSNTGELFF. CDR3 nucleotide sequence: TGTGCCAGCAGCAGACAGGGGACTTCGAACACCGGGGAGCTGTTTTTT.

V usage is TRBV29-1 and J usage is TRBJ1-1; 10 bases are a match to TRBD1. Per germline, CDR1 SQVTM and CDR2 ANQGSEA. This CDR3 has 13 residues. V lost 5 bases and J lost 2; bases outside the gene matches: 2. The CDR3 bases are TGCAGCGTTCGGACAGGGGGAAACACTGAAGCTTTCTTT. It yields the protein CSVRTGGNTEAFF.

This clone appeared a single time. The chain carries TRBV7-2 and TRBJ2-5; 8 positions match TRBD2. The CDR3 is 16 residues long. CDR1 and CDR2 (germline): SGHTA, FQGNSA. The ends lost 2 bases at V and 2 bases at J; junction bases unmatched: 7. The CDR3: CASSLTFASGQETQYF. CDR3 DNA sequence: TGTGCCAGCAGCTTAACGTTTGCTAGCGGGCAAGAGACCCAGTACTTC.

The V call is TRBV11-2, the J call TRBJ1-2; TRBD1 agrees at 7 bases. The V segment lost 5 bases and the J segment 0 bases; nucleotides outside the gene matches: 6. There are 15 residues in the CDR3. Per the germline V gene, CDR1 is SGHAT and CDR2 is FQNNGV. CDR3 in amino acids: CASSLGQSPNYGYTF. CDR3 nucleotides: TGTGCCAGCAGCCTGGGACAGTCCCCTAACTATGGCTACACCTTC.

The chain recombines TRBV5-4 with TRBJ2-5; the D gene is possibly TRBD2 (6 bases). V dropped 4 bases and J dropped 5 bases, with 18 bases sitting between them. The CDR3 contains 15 residues. The V gene's germline CDR1 is SGHNT and CDR2 YYREEE (reference sequence). The CDR3 sequence: CASSVEAGHKETQYF. DNA of the CDR3: TGTGCCAGCAGCGTTGAAGCGGGCCACAAGGAGACCCAGTACTTC.